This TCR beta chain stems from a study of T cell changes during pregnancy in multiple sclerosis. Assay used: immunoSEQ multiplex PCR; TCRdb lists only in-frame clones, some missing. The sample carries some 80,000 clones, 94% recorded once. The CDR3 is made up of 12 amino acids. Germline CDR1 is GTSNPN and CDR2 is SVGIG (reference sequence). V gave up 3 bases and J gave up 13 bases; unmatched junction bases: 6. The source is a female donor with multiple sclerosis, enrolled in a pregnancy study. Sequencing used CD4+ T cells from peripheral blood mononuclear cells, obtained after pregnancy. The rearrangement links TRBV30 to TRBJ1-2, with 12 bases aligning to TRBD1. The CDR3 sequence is CAWRGTGGFSTF. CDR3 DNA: TGTGCCTGGAGGGGGACAGGGGGCTTTAGCACCTTC.